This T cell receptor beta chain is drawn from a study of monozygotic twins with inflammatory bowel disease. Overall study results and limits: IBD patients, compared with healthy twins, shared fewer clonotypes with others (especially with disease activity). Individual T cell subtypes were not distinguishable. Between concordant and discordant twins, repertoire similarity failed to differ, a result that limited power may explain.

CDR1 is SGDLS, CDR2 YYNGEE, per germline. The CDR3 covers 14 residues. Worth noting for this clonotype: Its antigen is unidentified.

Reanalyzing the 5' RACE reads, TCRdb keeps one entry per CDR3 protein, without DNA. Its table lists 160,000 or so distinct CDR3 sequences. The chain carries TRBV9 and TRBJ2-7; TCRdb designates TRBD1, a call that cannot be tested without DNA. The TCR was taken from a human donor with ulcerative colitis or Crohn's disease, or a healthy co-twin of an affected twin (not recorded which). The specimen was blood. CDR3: CASSVGRDPYEQYF.